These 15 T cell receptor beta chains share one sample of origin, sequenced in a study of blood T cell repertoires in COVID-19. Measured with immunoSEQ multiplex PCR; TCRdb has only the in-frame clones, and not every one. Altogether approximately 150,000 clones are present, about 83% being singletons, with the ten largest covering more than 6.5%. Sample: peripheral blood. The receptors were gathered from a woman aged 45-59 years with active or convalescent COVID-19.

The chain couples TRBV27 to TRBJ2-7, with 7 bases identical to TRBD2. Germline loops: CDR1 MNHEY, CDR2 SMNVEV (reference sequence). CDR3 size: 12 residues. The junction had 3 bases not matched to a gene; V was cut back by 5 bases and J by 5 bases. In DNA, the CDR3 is TGTGCCAGCAGTGGGGGGGAGCACGAGCAGTACTTC. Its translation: CASSGGEHEQYF.

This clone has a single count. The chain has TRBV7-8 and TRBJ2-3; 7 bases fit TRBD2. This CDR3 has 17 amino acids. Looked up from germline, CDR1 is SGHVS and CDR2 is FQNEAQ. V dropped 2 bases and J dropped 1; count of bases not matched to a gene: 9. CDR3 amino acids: CASSLPRGVTRTDTQYF. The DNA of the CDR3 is TGTGCCAGCAGCTTACCCCGGGGGGTTACCCGCACAGATACGCAGTATTTT. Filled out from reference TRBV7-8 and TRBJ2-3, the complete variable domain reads GAGVSQSPRYKVAKRGQDVALRCDPISGHVSLFWYQQALGQGPEFLTYFQNEAQLDKSGLPSDRFFAERPEGSVSTLKIQRTQQEDSAVYLCASSLPRGVTRTDTQYFGPGTRLTVL.

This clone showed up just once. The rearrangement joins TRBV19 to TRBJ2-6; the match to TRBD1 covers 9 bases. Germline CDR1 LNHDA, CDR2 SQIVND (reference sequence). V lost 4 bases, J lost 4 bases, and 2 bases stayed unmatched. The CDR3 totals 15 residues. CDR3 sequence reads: CASSKQGAGANVLTF. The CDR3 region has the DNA TGTGCCAGTAGTAAACAGGGGGCCGGGGCCAACGTCCTGACTTTC.

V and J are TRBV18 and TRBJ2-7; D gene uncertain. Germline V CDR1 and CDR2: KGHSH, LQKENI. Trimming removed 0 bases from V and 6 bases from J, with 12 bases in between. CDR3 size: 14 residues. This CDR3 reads CASSPPPPGGEQYF. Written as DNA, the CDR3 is TGTGCCAGCTCACCACCGCCCCCGGGTGGCGAGCAGTACTTC.

CDR3 DNA sequence: TGTGCCAGCAGTGATCAGGCCAAGGGGGTCTACGAGCAGTACTTC. Translation: CASSDQAKGVYEQYF. The chain is built from TRBV2 and TRBJ2-7; D is perhaps TRBD1 (6 bases). The CDR3 covers 15 residues. The V gene lost 3 bases and the J gene lost 3 bases, with 15 bases spanning the gap. Germline V lookup: CDR1 SNHLY, CDR2 FYNNEI.

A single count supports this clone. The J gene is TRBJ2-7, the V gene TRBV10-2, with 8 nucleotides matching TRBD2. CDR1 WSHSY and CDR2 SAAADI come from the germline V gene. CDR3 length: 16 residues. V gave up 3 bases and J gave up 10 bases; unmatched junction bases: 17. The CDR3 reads CASSDYHAGGPLLQYF. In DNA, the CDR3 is TGCGCCAGCAGTGACTATCACGCGGGGGGCCCTCTTCTCCAGTACTTC.

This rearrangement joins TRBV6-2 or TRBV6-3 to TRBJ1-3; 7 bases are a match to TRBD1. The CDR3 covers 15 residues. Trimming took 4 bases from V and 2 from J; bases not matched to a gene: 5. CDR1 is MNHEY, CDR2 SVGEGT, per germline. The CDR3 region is CASSSWTGPGNTIYF. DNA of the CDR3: TGTGCCAGCAGTTCATGGACAGGCCCTGGAAACACCATATATTTT.

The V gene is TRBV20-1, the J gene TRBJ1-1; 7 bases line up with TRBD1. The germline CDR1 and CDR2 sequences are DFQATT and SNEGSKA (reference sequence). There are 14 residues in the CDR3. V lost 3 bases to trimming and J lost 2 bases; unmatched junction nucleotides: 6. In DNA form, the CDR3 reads TGCAGTGCTAGTTCAGGGGGAGCAAACACTGAAGCTTTCTTT. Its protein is CSASSGGANTEAFF.

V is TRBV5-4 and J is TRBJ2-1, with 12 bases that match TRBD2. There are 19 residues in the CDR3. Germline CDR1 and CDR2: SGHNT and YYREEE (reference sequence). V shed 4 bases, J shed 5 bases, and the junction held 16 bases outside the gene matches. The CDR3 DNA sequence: TGTGCCAGCAGCATCGGACTAGCGGGATTGGATGCTCGGAACAATGAGCAGTTCTTC. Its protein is CASSIGLAGLDARNNEQFF.

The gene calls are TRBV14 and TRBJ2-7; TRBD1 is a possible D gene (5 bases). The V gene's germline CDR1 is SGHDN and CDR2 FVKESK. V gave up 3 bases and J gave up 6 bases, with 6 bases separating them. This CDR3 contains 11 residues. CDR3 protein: CASSQQGEQYF. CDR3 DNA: TGTGCCAGCAGCCAGCAGGGCGAGCAGTACTTC.

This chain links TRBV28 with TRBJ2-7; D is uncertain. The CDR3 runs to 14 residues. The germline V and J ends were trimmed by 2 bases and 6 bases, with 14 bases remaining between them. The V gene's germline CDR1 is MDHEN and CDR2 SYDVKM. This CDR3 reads CASSLGFYPGEQYF. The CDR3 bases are TGTGCCAGCAGTTTAGGTTTTTACCCGGGCGAGCAGTACTTC.

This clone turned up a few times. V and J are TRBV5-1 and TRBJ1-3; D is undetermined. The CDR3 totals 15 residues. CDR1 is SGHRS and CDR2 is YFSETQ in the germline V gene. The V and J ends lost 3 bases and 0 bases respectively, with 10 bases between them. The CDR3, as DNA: TGCGCCAGCAGCTCCCAGGCAATCTCTGGAAACACCATATATTTT. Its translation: CASSSQAISGNTIYF.

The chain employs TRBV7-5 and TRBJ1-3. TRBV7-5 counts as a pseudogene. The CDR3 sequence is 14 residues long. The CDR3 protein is CARSLGGGGNTIYF. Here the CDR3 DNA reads TGTGCCAGAAGCTTAGGGGGAGGTGGAAACACCATATATTTT.

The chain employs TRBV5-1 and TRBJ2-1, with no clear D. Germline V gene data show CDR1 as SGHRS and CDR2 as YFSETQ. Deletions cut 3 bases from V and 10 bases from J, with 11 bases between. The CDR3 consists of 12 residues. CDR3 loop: CASSYSFGEQFF. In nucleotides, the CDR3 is TGCGCCAGCAGCTATTCGTTCGGGGAGCAGTTCTTC. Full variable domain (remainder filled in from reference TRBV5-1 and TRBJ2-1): KAGVTQTPRYLIKTRGQQVTLSCSPISGHRSVSWYQQTPGQGLQFLFEYFSETQRNKGNFPGRFSGRQFSNSRSEMNVSTLELGDSALYLCASSYSFGEQFFGPGTRLTVL.

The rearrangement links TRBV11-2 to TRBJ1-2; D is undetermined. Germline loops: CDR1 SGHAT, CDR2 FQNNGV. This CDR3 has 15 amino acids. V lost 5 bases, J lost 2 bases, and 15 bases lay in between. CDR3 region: CASSLIVTSNYGYTF. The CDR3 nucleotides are TGTGCCAGCAGCCTAATTGTAACCTCCAACTATGGCTACACCTTC.